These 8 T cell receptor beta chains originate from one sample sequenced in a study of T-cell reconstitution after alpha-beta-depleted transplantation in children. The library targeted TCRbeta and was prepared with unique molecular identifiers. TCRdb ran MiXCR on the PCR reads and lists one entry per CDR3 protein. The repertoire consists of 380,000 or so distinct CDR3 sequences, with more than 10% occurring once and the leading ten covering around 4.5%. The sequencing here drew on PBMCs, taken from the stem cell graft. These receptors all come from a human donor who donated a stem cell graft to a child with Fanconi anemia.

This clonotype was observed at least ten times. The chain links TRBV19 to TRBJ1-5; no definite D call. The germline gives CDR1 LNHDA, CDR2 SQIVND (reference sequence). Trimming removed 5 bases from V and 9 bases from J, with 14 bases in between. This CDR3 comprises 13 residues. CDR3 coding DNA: TGTGCCAGTAGTTGGTTGAGGGAGAGGCCCCAGCATTTT. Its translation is CASSWLRERPQHF. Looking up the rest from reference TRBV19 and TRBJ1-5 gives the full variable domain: DGGITQSPKYLFRKEGQNVTLSCEQNLNHDAMYWYRQDPGQGLRLIYYSQIVNDFQKGDIAEGYSVSREKKESFPLTVTSAQKNPTAFYLCASSWLRERPQHFGDGTRLSIL.

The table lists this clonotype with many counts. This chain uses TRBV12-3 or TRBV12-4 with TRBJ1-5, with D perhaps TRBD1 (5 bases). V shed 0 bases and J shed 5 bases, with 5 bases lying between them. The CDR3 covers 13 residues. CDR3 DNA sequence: TGTGCCAGCAGTTTAGCAGGGGATCAGCCCCAGCATTTT. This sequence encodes CASSLAGDQPQHF.

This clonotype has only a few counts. CDR3 nucleotide sequence: TGTGCCAGCAGTTACTACAGGGGGCTCGGCTACACCTTC. Translated: CASSYYRGLGYTF. The genes are TRBV6-2 or TRBV6-3 and TRBJ1-2; TRBD1 aligns across 9 bases. The CDR3 sequence is 13 residues long. The J segment lost 8 bases and the V segment lost 1 base, leaving 2 bases of the junction unmatched. Germline V gives CDR1 MNHEY, CDR2 SVGEGT.

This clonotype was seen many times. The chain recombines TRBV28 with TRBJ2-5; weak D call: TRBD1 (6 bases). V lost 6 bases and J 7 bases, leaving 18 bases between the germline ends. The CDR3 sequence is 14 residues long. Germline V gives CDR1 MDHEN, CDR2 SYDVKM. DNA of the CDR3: TGTGCCAGCAGGCGGACAGCCCTTATAGGGACCCAGTACTTC. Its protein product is CASRRTALIGTQYF. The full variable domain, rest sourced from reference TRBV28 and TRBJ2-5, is DVKVTQSSRYLVKRTGEKVFLECVQDMDHENMFWYRQDPGLGLRLIYFSYDVKMKEKGDIPEGYSVSREKKERFSLILESASTNQTSMYLCASRRTALIGTQYFGPGTRLLVL.

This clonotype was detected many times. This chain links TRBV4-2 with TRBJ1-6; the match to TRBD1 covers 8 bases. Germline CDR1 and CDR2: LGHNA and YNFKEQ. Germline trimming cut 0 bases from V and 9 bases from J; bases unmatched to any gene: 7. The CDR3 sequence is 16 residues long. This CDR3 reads CASSQEATGVVSPLHF. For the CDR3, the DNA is TGTGCCAGCAGCCAAGAGGCGACAGGGGTTGTTTCACCCCTCCACTTT.

The CDR3 reads CASSLIQYGELFF. The CDR3 DNA follows: TGTGCCAGCAGTCTGATCCAATACGGGGAGCTGTTTTTT. This chain joins TRBV6-1 and TRBJ2-2; D not certain. The CDR3 contains 13 residues. From germline, CDR1 is MNHNS and CDR2 SASEGT. The V and J ends lost 5 bases and 7 bases respectively, with 11 bases between them.

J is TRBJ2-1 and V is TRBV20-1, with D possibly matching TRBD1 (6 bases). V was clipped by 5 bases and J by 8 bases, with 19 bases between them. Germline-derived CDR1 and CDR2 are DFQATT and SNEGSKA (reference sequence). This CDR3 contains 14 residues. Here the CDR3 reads CSADHREDFDEQFF. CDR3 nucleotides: TGCAGTGCTGACCACAGGGAAGATTTCGATGAGCAGTTCTTC.

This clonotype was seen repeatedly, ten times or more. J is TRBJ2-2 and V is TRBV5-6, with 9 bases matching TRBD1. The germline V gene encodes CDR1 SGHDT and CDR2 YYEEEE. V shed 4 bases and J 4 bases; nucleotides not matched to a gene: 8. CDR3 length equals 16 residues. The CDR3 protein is CASSVGQGSLTGELFF. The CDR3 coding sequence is TGTGCCAGCAGCGTGGGACAGGGCTCGCTCACCGGGGAGCTGTTTTTT.